This TCR beta chain emerged from a study of blood T cell repertoires in COVID-19. Sequenced by immunoSEQ multiplex PCR; TCRdb stores in-frame clones only, minus some. Among 200,000 or so clones, 70% to 90% were seen once, and the ten largest hold less than 4.5%. The sequencing sample was made of PBMCs or T cells enriched from blood (not recorded which). The TCR comes from a woman in her thirties or forties with acute COVID-19.

The DNA for the CDR3 is TGTGCCACTATGGGACAGGGGGGCTACACCTTC. Amino acids: CATMGQGGYTF. The rearrangement links TRBV6-6 to TRBJ1-2, with 10 bases that match TRBD1. CDR3 length: 11 residues. Germline values: CDR1 MNHNY, CDR2 SVGAGI (reference sequence). Losses at the gene ends were 10 bases for V and 8 bases for J; bases not matched to a gene: 4.